This T cell receptor (beta chain) was documented in a study of blood T cells in healthy people across ages. The CDR3 is 15 amino acids. Germline CDR1 reads SGHRS; CDR2 reads YFSETQ. V was trimmed by 4 bases and J by 7 bases, leaving 18 bases between them. Primers used in a second PCR of about 6 to 11 cycles were a sample-barcoded 5' primer and a J-beta primer mix. TCRdb reanalysed the 5' RACE reads using MiXCR and keeps one entry per CDR3 protein. Of 1.5 million to 2 million distinct CDR3 sequences in the sample, around 48% were seen once. The sample providers were healthy Caucasian people from Russia, aged roughly 6 to 90.

The material sequenced was blood. The chain employs TRBV5-1 and TRBJ2-1, with D possibly TRBD2 on 6 matching bases. This TCR was sampled from a woman aged 40 to 55 in good health. In DNA form, the CDR3 reads TGCGCCAGCAGCGATATGGTCGGGGGTAGGAATGAGCAGTTCTTC. It translates to CASSDMVGGRNEQFF.